The subject of this entry is one T cell receptor (beta chain). Its antigen remains unidentified. These data come from a study of T cell responses to AZD1222 COVID-19 vaccine. Second doses at about 4 or about 12 weeks were pooled. Measured with immunoSEQ multiplex PCR; TCRdb has only the in-frame clones, and not every one. The sample contains approximately 150,000 clones, just over 90% of which appear only once. Overall study findings and caveats: Donors were chiefly white British, with a greater number of females, and clonal diversity was perhaps underestimated. The peak T cell response came first, and repertoires were sampled only after it. Reportedly, nearly half of unique spike TCRs recognized epitopes outside B.1.351/B.1.1.7 mutations.

Germline assignment: CDR1 SGHAT and CDR2 FQNNGV. The ends were cut back, 3 bases at V and 0 bases at J, with 6 bases in the middle. The CDR3 extends over 14 amino acids. The chain uses TRBV11-2 and TRBJ1-5; D is unresolved. This TCR derives from an adult who received the AZD1222 COVID-19 vaccine. This material consisted of peripheral blood, taken 28 days after the second AZD1222 dose. The CDR3 here is CASSFTDSNQPQHF. Written as DNA, the CDR3 is TGTGCCAGCAGCTTCACGGATAGCAATCAGCCCCAGCATTTT.